A single sample gave rise to the 20 T cell receptor beta chains below, sequenced in a study of blood T cell repertoires in COVID-19. Measured with immunoSEQ multiplex PCR; TCRdb has only the in-frame clones, and not every one. Of about 130,000 clones listed, more than 70% are singletons. Sequencing was carried out using peripheral blood. The receptor source for this set is a woman in her 30s who had recovered from COVID-19.

V usage is TRBV9 and J usage is TRBJ1-6; no clear D. The germline V and J ends were trimmed by 0 bases and 0 bases, with 4 bases remaining between them. Germline V gives CDR1 SGDLS, CDR2 YYNGEE. The CDR3 extends over 15 amino acids. CDR3 coding DNA: TGTGCCAGCAGCGTAGACAGCTCCTATAATTCACCCCTCCACTTT. This codes for CASSVDSSYNSPLHF.

CDR3 amino acids: CASTGGPSYGYTF. The CDR3 coding sequence is TGTGCCAGCACCGGCGGCCCTAGCTATGGCTACACCTTC. V usage is TRBV6-5 and J usage is TRBJ1-2, with no clear D. Germline V gives CDR1 MNHEY, CDR2 SVGAGI. This CDR3 is 13 amino acids long. The V end was cut by 7 bases, the J end by 4 bases, with 13 bases between.

The chain recombines TRBV13 with TRBJ2-3; D ambiguous. The V gene's germline CDR1 is PRHDT and CDR2 FYEKMQ (reference sequence). V shed 0 bases and J shed 0 bases, with 16 bases lying between them. The CDR3 runs to 18 residues. CDR3 in DNA: TGTGCCAGCAGCTTAGGGTACGGAGCGTCCACTAGCACAGATACGCAGTATTTT. Translating it yields CASSLGYGASTSTDTQYF.

This chain links TRBV28 with TRBJ2-3, with TRBD2 identical over 14 bases. This CDR3 has 16 amino acids. The trim removed 5 bases at V and 4 bases at J, leaving 5 bases unmatched. Germline lookup yields CDR1 MDHEN and CDR2 SYDVKM. CDR3 DNA: TGTGCCAGCAGTCCGGGACTAGCGGGAGAGGCAGATACGCAGTATTTT. As protein: CASSPGLAGEADTQYF.

The genes are TRBV5-6 and TRBJ2-3, with unresolved D. CDR3 length equals 15 residues. The V end was cut by 3 bases, the J end by 0 bases, with 11 bases between. Germline V gene data show CDR1 as SGHDT and CDR2 as YYEEEE. The DNA of the CDR3 is TGTGCCAGCAGCTCCGACTTTTTTAGCACAGATACGCAGTATTTT. Protein sequence: CASSSDFFSTDTQYF.

This chain links TRBV15 with TRBJ1-4, with D perhaps TRBD1 (5 bases). The CDR3 runs 14 residues. The germline V and J ends were trimmed by 3 bases and 8 bases, with 13 bases remaining between them. Germline V gives CDR1 LNHNV, CDR2 YYDKDF (reference sequence). The CDR3 sequence: CATSRTEKVEKLFF. Here the CDR3 DNA reads TGTGCCACCAGCAGGACAGAAAAGGTAGAAAAACTGTTTTTT.

J is TRBJ1-2 and V is TRBV19; TRBD1 is a possible D gene (6 bases). Germline-derived CDR1 and CDR2 are LNHDA and SQIVND (reference sequence). V was trimmed by 10 bases and J by 5 bases, leaving 17 bases between them. This CDR3 contains 13 residues. In DNA, the CDR3 is TGTGCCACCTCGAGGCCAGGGGTTTATGGCTACACCTTC. It is translated as CATSRPGVYGYTF.

The chain has TRBV24-1 and TRBJ2-3, with 7 bases matching TRBD2. This CDR3 contains 15 residues. CDR1 is KGHDR and CDR2 is SFDVKD in the germline V gene. Germline trimming cut 5 bases from V and 1 base from J; bases unmatched to any gene: 5. The CDR3: CATSGGAGGTDTQYF. The CDR3, as DNA: TGTGCCACCAGTGGGGGTGCGGGAGGCACAGATACGCAGTATTTT.

J is TRBJ2-7 and V is TRBV11-2, with 10 bases aligning to TRBD2. Looked up from germline, CDR1 is SGHAT and CDR2 is FQNNGV. J was trimmed by 1 base and V by 6 bases; bases with no gene match: 6. The CDR3 has 15 residues. DNA for the CDR3: TGTGCCAGCAGATTTAGCGGGGGGCCGTCCTACGAGCAGTACTTC. This translates into CASRFSGGPSYEQYF.

The V gene is TRBV19, the J gene TRBJ1-5; tentatively, D is TRBD1 (6 bases). In germline, CDR1 is LNHDA, CDR2 SQIVND (reference sequence). The V and J ends lost 5 bases and 7 bases respectively, with 12 bases between them. The CDR3 is 13 amino acids. CDR3 protein: CASSLQGFQPQHF. The CDR3 DNA follows: TGTGCCAGTAGTCTACAGGGTTTCCAGCCCCAGCATTTT.

The chain employs TRBV7-9 and TRBJ1-2; D is unclear. The CDR3 runs to 14 residues. The V gene lost 5 bases and the J gene lost 7 bases, with 17 bases spanning the gap. Germline CDR1 SEHNR, CDR2 FQNEAQ (reference sequence). CDR3 sequence: CASSPSGFGPGYTF. CDR3 in DNA: TGTGCCAGCAGCCCATCGGGGTTCGGGCCTGGCTACACCTTC.

Concerning this clone: The junction departs from the called germline gene at one end, perhaps through a read error. V gene TRBV2 combines with J gene TRBJ2-7; D uncertain. The CDR3 spans 14 residues. Germline V CDR1 and CDR2: SNHLY, FYNNEI. CDR3 region: CASSGGRLTYEQYF. The CDR3 DNA follows: TGTGCCAGTAGTGGTGGTCGACTTACCTACGAGCAGTACTTC.

The chain joins TRBV5-1 to TRBJ1-2; 7 nucleotides align to TRBD1. V shed 3 bases, J shed 8 bases, and the junction held 13 bases outside the gene matches. The CDR3 is 15 residues long. Germline loops: CDR1 SGHRS, CDR2 YFSETQ. CDR3 sequence reads: CASSSSGQALLGYTF. The CDR3 coding sequence is TGCGCCAGCAGCTCCAGCGGACAGGCCCTATTAGGCTACACCTTC.

Comment on this clone: One end of the junction does not line up with germline, which may come from a read error. The chain combines TRBV30 with TRBJ2-2, with 8 bases fitting TRBD1. This CDR3 spans 15 amino acids. CDR1 and CDR2 (germline): GTSNPN, SVGIG (reference sequence). The CDR3 loop reads CACQDRDRNAGELFF. CDR3 nucleotides: TGTGCCTGCCAAGACCGGGACAGGAACGCCGGGGAGCTGTTTTTT. Complete variable domain (other parts from reference TRBV30 and TRBJ2-2): SQTIHQWPATLVQPVGSPLSLECTVEGTSNPNLYWYRQAAGRGLQLLFYSVGIGQISSEVPQNLSASRPQDRQFILSSKKLLLSDSGFYLCACQDRDRNAGELFFGEGSRLTVL.

This clone was seen only a few times. The chain has TRBV7-8 and TRBJ2-1; 9 nucleotides agree with TRBD2. The V segment lost 5 bases and the J segment 3 bases; nucleotides outside the gene matches: 5. CDR1 SGHVS and CDR2 FQNEAQ come from the germline V gene. This CDR3 region has 15 residues. The CDR3 protein is CASSVLAGIYNEQFF. The CDR3 DNA reads TGTGCCAGCAGCGTACTAGCGGGTATCTACAATGAGCAGTTCTTC.

The chain couples TRBV3-1 (or the pseudogene TRBV3-2) to TRBJ2-1; 10 positions agree with TRBD1. Germline loops: CDR1 LGHDT, CDR2 YNNKEL (reference sequence). The V segment lost 4 bases and the J segment 7 bases; nucleotides outside the gene matches: 7. The CDR3 spans 15 residues. The CDR3 protein is CASSLRQGALNEQFF. As DNA, the CDR3 is TGTGCCAGCAGCCTTAGACAGGGGGCATTGAATGAGCAGTTCTTC.

The chain couples TRBV30 to TRBJ2-1; TRBD1 is a possible D gene (5 bases). Trimming removed 4 bases from V and 1 base from J, with 14 bases in between. CDR1 is GTSNPN, CDR2 SVGIG, per germline (reference sequence). This CDR3 has 15 amino acids. The CDR3: CAWNNGQGSYNEQFF. CDR3 coding DNA: TGTGCCTGGAACAACGGCCAGGGTTCCTACAATGAGCAGTTCTTC.

CDR3 sequence: CASSPGTSAVDTQYF. Here the CDR3 DNA reads TGTGCCAGCAGCCCCGGGACTAGTGCAGTAGATACGCAGTATTTT. The chain recombines TRBV7-9 with TRBJ2-3; 8 nucleotides align to TRBD2. The CDR3 totals 15 residues. Germline CDR1 reads SEHNR; CDR2 reads FQNEAQ (reference sequence). With V trimmed by 5 bases and J by 5 bases, 9 bases remained unmatched.

The chain combines TRBV30 with TRBJ2-2; 8 bases line up with TRBD2. The junction had 9 bases not matched to a gene; V was cut back by 3 bases and J by 6 bases. The CDR3 runs 15 residues. Germline V gene sequence: CDR1 GTSNPN, CDR2 SVGIG (reference sequence). Written as DNA, the CDR3 is TGTGCCTGGAGACGAGCGGGGGAGGAACCCGGGGAGCTGTTTTTT. It translates to CAWRRAGEEPGELFF.

The chain combines TRBV3-1 (or the pseudogene TRBV3-2) with TRBJ1-6; TRBD1 is a possible D gene (5 bases). Trimming left V 4 bases short and J 2 bases short, with 15 bases between. Germline assignment: CDR1 LGHDT and CDR2 YNNKEL (reference sequence). This CDR3 is built from 17 residues. CDR3 sequence (DNA): TGTGCCAGCAGCCCGTTGGGGGGTGATACCTATAATTCACCCCTCCACTTT. Protein sequence: CASSPLGGDTYNSPLHF.